This T cell receptor beta chain appears in the sequencing data of a study of cytomegalovirus exposure and HLA in healthy donors. Study information: The 90 to 150 validation repertoires and the approximately 630 first-cohort repertoires shared a platform, a later analysis reported.

This clone appeared a single time. Antigen: not known. TCRdb's copy holds only in-frame clones and misses some; the assay was immunoSEQ multiplex PCR. The sample has around 300,000 clones; roughly 86% are singletons. The CDR3 is made up of 15 amino acids. Germline CDR1 and CDR2: SNHLY and FYNNEI. V lost 5 bases, J lost 0 bases, and 4 bases stayed unmatched. Study observations and caveats: In vitro work confirmed that a few CMV-associated chains recognize CMV antigens.

This chain links TRBV2 with TRBJ1-5; 7 positions match TRBD1. This receptor was obtained from a man younger than 40 in good health and CMV-seronegative. Material for sequencing was PBMCs. CDR3 sequence (DNA): TGTGCCAGCAGTAGGGACAGTCATAGCAATCAGCCCCAGCATTTT. Its translation: CASSRDSHSNQPQHF.